This T cell receptor (beta chain) was captured by sequencing in a study of cytomegalovirus exposure and HLA in healthy donors. The PCR used 60 Vbeta and 13 Jbeta primers. Profiled with immunoSEQ multiplex PCR; TCRdb holds only in-frame clones, not every one. Here the sample table reports roughly 190,000 clones. The receptor comes from a man aged 25 to 40 in good health and CMV-seronegative. Sequenced input: PBMCs.

CDR3 bases: TGTGCCAGCAGCCAAGGGACTAGCGGGGGCACAGATACGCAGTATTTT. Translated: CASSQGTSGGTDTQYF. The genes are TRBV4-2 and TRBJ2-3; TRBD2 matches 12 bases. V was clipped by 1 base and J by 1 base; unmatched bases: 0. CDR1 LGHNA and CDR2 YNFKEQ come from the germline V gene. This CDR3 comprises 16 residues.